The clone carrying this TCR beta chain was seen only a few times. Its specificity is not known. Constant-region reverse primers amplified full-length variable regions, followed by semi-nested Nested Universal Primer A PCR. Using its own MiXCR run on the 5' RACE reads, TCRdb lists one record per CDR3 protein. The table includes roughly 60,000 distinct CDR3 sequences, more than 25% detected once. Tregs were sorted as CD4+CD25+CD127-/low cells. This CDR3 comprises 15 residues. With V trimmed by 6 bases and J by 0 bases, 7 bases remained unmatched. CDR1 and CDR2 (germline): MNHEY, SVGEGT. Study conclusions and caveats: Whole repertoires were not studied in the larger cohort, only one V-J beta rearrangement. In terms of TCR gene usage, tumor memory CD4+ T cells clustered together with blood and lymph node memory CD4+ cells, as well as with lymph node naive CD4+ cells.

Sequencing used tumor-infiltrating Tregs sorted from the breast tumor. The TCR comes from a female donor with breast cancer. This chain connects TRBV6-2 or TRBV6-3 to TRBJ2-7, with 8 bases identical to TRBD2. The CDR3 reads CASRPPSGSSYEQYF. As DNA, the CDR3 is TGTGCCAGCAGACCCCCTAGCGGGTCCTCCTACGAGCAGTACTTC.